What follows describes a single T cell receptor (beta chain). Among the donors, all were Caucasian adults who lived in Nashville, Tennessee. Negatively enriched CD4+ T cells were divided by CD45RA into naive and memory. This record comes from a study of shared clonotypes between healthy human individuals. Background on the study: Each donor's CD8 memory used one plate, CD8 naive two, each CD4 subset three.

The assay was run at deep level. Clones were sequenced by immunoSEQ multiplex PCR, and TCRdb holds only the in-frame ones, with some missing. The sample lists 2 million or so clones; roughly 94% were seen once. Germline V CDR1 and CDR2: LNHNV, YYDKDF (reference sequence). V dropped 0 bases and J dropped 3 bases, with 8 bases sitting between them. The CDR3 totals 14 residues. The chain carries TRBV15 and TRBJ2-5; D is unclear. The sequence was obtained from a man aged 18 to 30 in good health. Material for sequencing was naive CD4+ T cells sorted from blood. The subset was: CD45RA+ positively selected. CDR3 bases: TGTGCCACCAGCAGAGATAAGAAGGAAGAGACCCAGTACTTC. Translated: CATSRDKKEETQYF.